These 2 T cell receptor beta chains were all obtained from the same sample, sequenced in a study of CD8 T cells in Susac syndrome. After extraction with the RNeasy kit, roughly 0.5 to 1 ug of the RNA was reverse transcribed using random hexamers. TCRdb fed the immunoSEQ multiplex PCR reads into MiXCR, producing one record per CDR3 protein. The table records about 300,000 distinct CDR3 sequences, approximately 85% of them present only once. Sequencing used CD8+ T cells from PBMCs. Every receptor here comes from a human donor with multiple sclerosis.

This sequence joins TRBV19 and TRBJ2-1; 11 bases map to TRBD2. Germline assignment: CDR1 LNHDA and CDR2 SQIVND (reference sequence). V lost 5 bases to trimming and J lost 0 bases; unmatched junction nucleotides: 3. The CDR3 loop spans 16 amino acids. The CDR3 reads CASSRLAGNSYNEQFF. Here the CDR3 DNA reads TGTGCCAGTAGTCGACTAGCGGGGAACTCCTACAATGAGCAGTTCTTC.

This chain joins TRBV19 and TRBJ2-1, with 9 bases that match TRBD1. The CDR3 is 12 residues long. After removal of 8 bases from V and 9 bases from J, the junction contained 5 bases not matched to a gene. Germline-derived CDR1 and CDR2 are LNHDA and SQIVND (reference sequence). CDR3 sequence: CASRTGGGEQFF. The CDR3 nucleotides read TGTGCCAGTCGAACAGGGGGCGGTGAGCAGTTCTTC.